The 20 T cell receptor beta chains presented below share a single source sample, sequenced in a study of blood T cell repertoires in COVID-19. Sequencing used immunoSEQ multiplex PCR; TCRdb keeps in-frame clones, though not all of them. The table shows about 39,000 clones, with 85% to 90% occurring only once. The specimen was peripheral blood. These receptors were obtained from a man over 45 with active or convalescent COVID-19.

This rearrangement joins TRBV12-3 or TRBV12-4 to TRBJ1-1; D gene ambiguous. The V end was cut by 8 bases, the J end by 8 bases, with 18 bases between. The CDR3 runs to 13 residues. The CDR3 here is CASGEWGIGEAFF. CDR3 nucleotides: TGTGCCAGCGGGGAGTGGGGTATAGGCGAAGCTTTCTTT.

The rearrangement joins TRBV11-3 to TRBJ2-5, with 8 bases matching TRBD2. The CDR3 sequence is 13 residues long. The germline V gene has CDR1 SGHNT and CDR2 YENEEA. V shed 5 bases and J 3 bases; nucleotides not matched to a gene: 2. CDR3 bases: TGTGCCAGCAGCGCGGGGGGAGAAGAGACCCAGTACTTC. Its translation: CASSAGGEETQYF. The whole variable domain, filled in from reference TRBV11-3 and TRBJ2-5, reads EAGVVQSPRYKIIEKKQPVAFWCNPISGHNTLYWYLQNLGQGPELLIRYENEEAVDDSQLPKDRFSAERLKGVDSTLKIQPAELGDSAVYLCASSAGGEETQYFGPGTRLLVL.

This sequence joins TRBV7-3 and TRBJ2-3, with D perhaps TRBD2 (7 bases). This CDR3 is 15 amino acids long. V was trimmed by 5 bases and J by 0 bases, leaving 12 bases between them. CDR1 and CDR2 (germline): SGHTA, FQGTGA. CDR3 region: CASSPGGGSTDTQYF. In DNA, the CDR3 is TGTGCCAGCAGCCCGGGGGGCGGGAGCACAGATACGCAGTATTTT.

The V and J genes are TRBV18 and TRBJ2-5, with a weak D call TRBD2 (5 bases). This CDR3 is 14 amino acids long. Germline-derived CDR1 and CDR2 are KGHSH and LQKENI. The V and J ends lost 1 base and 1 base respectively, with 7 bases between them. CDR3 DNA: TGTGCCAGCTCACCACAGGCGGGCCAAGAGACCCAGTACTTC. Translation gives CASSPQAGQETQYF.

The genes are TRBV7-2 and TRBJ2-5, with 12 bases fitting TRBD2. The CDR3 runs to 16 residues. Trimming took 3 bases from V and 1 from J; bases not matched to a gene: 3. Germline V gene sequence: CDR1 SGHTA, CDR2 FQGNSA. CDR3 in DNA: TGTGCCAGCAGCTTTGGACTAGCGGGATCCCAAGAGACCCAGTACTTC. Translated: CASSFGLAGSQETQYF.

This sequence joins TRBV19 and TRBJ1-6, with no clear D. The V gene lost 7 bases and the J gene lost 7 bases, with 14 bases spanning the gap. Germline assignment: CDR1 LNHDA and CDR2 SQIVND (reference sequence). The CDR3 totals 14 residues. CDR3 DNA: TGTGCCAGTACAGGAGGAATAAGGAATTCACCCCTCCACTTT. Its protein is CASTGGIRNSPLHF.

CDR3 amino acids: CATTRGDEPQHF. The CDR3 coding sequence is TGTGCCACCACTCGGGGGGATGAGCCCCAGCATTTT. The chain links TRBV10-3 to TRBJ1-5; D is possibly TRBD1 (5 bases). The CDR3 extends over 12 amino acids. Trimming removed 10 bases from V and 8 bases from J, with 15 bases in between. In germline, CDR1 is ENHRY, CDR2 SYGVKD.

The rearrangement joins TRBV29-1 to TRBJ2-7; D may be TRBD2 (6 bases). The germline CDR1 and CDR2 sequences are SQVTM and ANQGSEA. This CDR3 has 12 amino acids. V was pared by 8 bases and J by 2 bases, with 13 bases between. DNA of the CDR3: TGCAGCTACCGGGACTGGACCTACGAGCAGTACTTC. Residues: CSYRDWTYEQYF.

The chain has TRBV19 and TRBJ2-7, with TRBD2 identical over 11 bases. There are 15 residues in the CDR3. The V and J ends lost 5 bases and 3 bases, in that order; junction bases with no gene match: 6. CDR1 LNHDA and CDR2 SQIVND come from the germline V gene (reference sequence). Written as DNA, the CDR3 is TGTGCCAGTAGTCCTCGGACTAGCGGGCTCTACGAGCAGTACTTC. This codes for CASSPRTSGLYEQYF.

CDR3 residues: CASSQDPGHPQETQYF. The CDR3 region has the DNA TGTGCCAGCAGCCAAGACCCGGGACATCCACAAGAGACCCAGTACTTC. V is TRBV3-1 (or the pseudogene TRBV3-2) and J is TRBJ2-5, with D possibly being TRBD1 (6 bases). The V gene's germline CDR1 is LGHDT and CDR2 YNNKEL (reference sequence). The V end lost 0 bases, the J end lost 2 bases, and 13 bases lay between the germline ends. The CDR3 consists of 16 residues.

This chain joins TRBV28 and TRBJ2-7, with 10 bases identical to TRBD1. The junction had 12 bases not matched to a gene; V was cut back by 3 bases and J by 7 bases. CDR3 size: 16 residues. Germline V gene sequence: CDR1 MDHEN, CDR2 SYDVKM. CDR3 sequence reads: CASSFITATGGKEQYF. The CDR3 DNA reads as TGTGCCAGCAGTTTTATTACCGCGACAGGGGGCAAAGAGCAGTACTTC.

The CDR3 loop is CASSFFPSGSYNEQFF. The CDR3 nucleotides are TGTGCCAGCAGCTTTTTCCCTAGCGGATCCTACAATGAGCAGTTCTTC. This rearrangement joins TRBV7-6 to TRBJ2-1, with 7 nucleotides matching TRBD2. This CDR3 has 16 residues. The junction had 6 bases not matched to a gene; V was cut back by 3 bases and J by 1 base. The germline V gene encodes CDR1 SGHVS and CDR2 FNYEAQ. The full variable domain, its missing parts supplied by reference TRBV7-6 and TRBJ2-1, is GAGVSQSPRYKVTKRGQDVALRCDPISGHVSLYWYRQALGQGPEFLTYFNYEAQQDKSGLPNDRFSAERPEGSISTLTIQRTEQRDSAMYRCASSFFPSGSYNEQFFGPGTRLTVL.

The rearrangement uses TRBV6-5 and TRBJ2-2; D is uncertain. With 8 bases removed from V and 5 bases from J, the gap between germline ends came to 3 bases. The CDR3 is 10 residues long. The germline V gene has CDR1 MNHEY and CDR2 SVGAGI. CDR3 in amino acids: CASQTGELFF. In DNA, the CDR3 is TGTGCCAGCCAGACCGGGGAGCTGTTTTTT.

The chain combines TRBV9 with TRBJ2-2, with unresolved D. V lost 4 bases, J lost 5 bases, and 12 bases lay in between. Per germline, CDR1 SGDLS and CDR2 YYNGEE. This CDR3 contains 14 residues. The chain's CDR3 is CASSFTRRTGELFF. The CDR3 nucleotides are TGTGCCAGCAGCTTTACCCGGCGGACCGGGGAGCTGTTTTTT.

V is TRBV28 and J is TRBJ2-6; D unclear. This CDR3 has 15 residues. Germline V gene lookup returns CDR1 MDHEN and CDR2 SYDVKM. V was clipped by 4 bases and J by 4 bases, with 11 bases between them. The CDR3, as DNA: TGTGCCAGCAGTTCCCGACGGGTCGGGGCCAACGTCCTGACTTTC. Amino acid sequence: CASSSRRVGANVLTF.

This clone has a handful of counts. This rearrangement joins TRBV12-5 to TRBJ1-6; D possibly corresponds to TRBD1 (6 bases). The germline V and J ends were trimmed by 9 bases and 9 bases, with 15 bases remaining between them. The length of the CDR3 is 13 residues. The V gene's germline CDR1 is LGHNT and CDR2 FRNRAP. In DNA, the CDR3 is TGTGCTAGCGCCCTAGGGGGAAGTTCACCCCTCCACTTT. Protein: CASALGGSSPLHF.

This chain uses TRBV6-1 with TRBJ2-5; D perhaps matches TRBD1 (6 bases). Germline-derived CDR1 and CDR2 are MNHNS and SASEGT. V lost 1 base and J lost 7, with 16 bases in between. The CDR3 has 15 amino acids. In DNA form, the CDR3 reads TGTGCCAGCAGTGAAGAAAGGGTCCTAGGGGGGACCCAGTACTTC. The encoded protein is CASSEERVLGGTQYF.

The rearrangement links TRBV30 to TRBJ2-3, with 11 bases fitting TRBD2. The germline V gene encodes CDR1 GTSNPN and CDR2 SVGIG (reference sequence). This CDR3 comprises 16 residues. Losses at the gene ends were 0 bases for V and 2 bases for J; bases not matched to a gene: 4. CDR3 protein: CAWSVMGLAVTDTQYF. The CDR3 bases are TGTGCCTGGAGTGTAATGGGACTAGCGGTCACAGATACGCAGTATTTT.

The chain has TRBV29-1 and TRBJ2-1, with D perhaps matching TRBD2 (7 bases). The CDR3 runs to 14 residues. The V gene lost 7 bases and the J gene lost 2 bases, with 15 bases spanning the gap. Germline values: CDR1 SQVTM, CDR2 ANQGSEA. CDR3 in DNA: TGCAGCGCCGAGGGGGGGCGACCCTACAATGAGCAGTTCTTC. This translates into CSAEGGRPYNEQFF.

The chain is built from TRBV27 and TRBJ2-2, with D perhaps matching TRBD1 (6 bases). There are 14 residues in the CDR3. Per the germline V gene, CDR1 is MNHEY and CDR2 is SMNVEV (reference sequence). V was trimmed by 6 bases and J by 6 bases, leaving 14 bases between them. CDR3 bases: TGTGCCAGCAGCTACTTTACAGGGCCCGGGGAGCTGTTTTTT. Translated, it gives CASSYFTGPGELFF.